The 29 T cell receptor beta chains below all came from one sample that was sequenced in a study of blood T cell repertoires in COVID-19. Here immunoSEQ multiplex PCR was the method, and the copy in TCRdb shows in-frame clones only, minus some. The table records some 260,000 clones, less than 85% of them present only once. Sequencing was done on a sample of peripheral blood. Receptors were obtained from a woman aged 18 to 35 with acute or convalescent COVID-19.

This chain uses TRBV7-9 with TRBJ1-6; D uncertain. Trimming removed 5 bases from V and 9 bases from J, with 14 bases in between. This CDR3 is built from 14 residues. The germline V gene has CDR1 SEHNR and CDR2 FQNEAQ (reference sequence). Written as DNA, the CDR3 is TGTGCCAGCAGCCCTCAGGTGGGAGCTTCACCCCTCCACTTT. Its protein is CASSPQVGASPLHF.

The chain uses TRBV19 and TRBJ2-2, with 10 nucleotides matching TRBD2. CDR3 length equals 16 residues. CDR1 is LNHDA and CDR2 is SQIVND in the germline V gene (reference sequence). Trimming took 5 bases from V and 6 from J; bases not matched to a gene: 9. The CDR3 protein is CASSRLAGGAAGELFF. CDR3 nucleotides: TGTGCCAGTAGTCGACTAGCGGGTGGAGCCGCCGGGGAGCTGTTTTTT.

CDR3 nucleotide sequence: TGTGCCATCAGTGCGTCCGAGTGGGGCTACACCTTC. Translation: CAISASEWGYTF. The rearrangement links TRBV10-3 to TRBJ1-2; D is uncertain. Trimming took 4 bases from V and 8 from J, leaving 11 bases between them. The CDR3 covers 12 residues. The germline gives CDR1 ENHRY, CDR2 SYGVKD.

The chain uses TRBV27 and TRBJ2-7; TRBD1 is a possible D gene (6 bases). The CDR3 is 14 amino acids. V lost 3 bases to trimming and J lost 6 bases, with 15 bases between them. Germline V lookup: CDR1 MNHEY, CDR2 SMNVEV (reference sequence). CDR3 DNA sequence: TGTGCCAGCAGTTTTTTCCAGGGGTTTGGCGAGCAGTACTTC. Its translation: CASSFFQGFGEQYF.

The chain couples TRBV10-1 to TRBJ2-2; weak D call: TRBD1 (5 bases). Per germline, CDR1 WNHNN and CDR2 SYGVQD (reference sequence). The CDR3 spans 13 residues. V lost 8 bases and J lost 5, with 12 bases in between. Here the CDR3 reads CASPRAGTGELFF. CDR3 in DNA: TGCGCCAGCCCCCGGGCAGGGACCGGGGAGCTGTTTTTT.

V and J are TRBV3-1 (or the pseudogene TRBV3-2) and TRBJ1-1; 7 nucleotides line up with TRBD1. V shed 1 base, J shed 3 bases, and the junction held 2 bases outside the gene matches. The length of the CDR3 is 14 residues. Germline V lookup: CDR1 LGHDT, CDR2 YNNKEL (reference sequence). In DNA form, the CDR3 reads TGTGCCAGCAGCCAAGGACAGGGTCACACTGAAGCTTTCTTT. Protein: CASSQGQGHTEAFF.

The J gene is TRBJ1-5, the V gene TRBV12-3 or TRBV12-4; D unclear. The V and J ends lost 6 bases and 7 bases respectively, with 10 bases between them. The CDR3 extends over 12 amino acids. The CDR3: CASSLVGQPQHF. CDR3 nucleotides: TGTGCCAGCAGCCTAGTTGGGCAGCCCCAGCATTTT.

In its sample, this clone was seen many times. The J gene is TRBJ1-2, the V gene TRBV19; D may be TRBD1 (6 bases). Trimming cost V 3 bases and J 2 bases, with 10 bases left between them. The CDR3 has 14 amino acids. Germline V lookup: CDR1 LNHDA, CDR2 SQIVND (reference sequence). CDR3 bases: TGTGCCAGTAGTATGTACAGGGTAAACTATGGCTACACCTTC. It is translated as CASSMYRVNYGYTF.

The V call is TRBV30, the J call TRBJ1-6; 9 bases are a match to TRBD1. This CDR3 has 15 residues. The junction had 12 bases not matched to a gene; V was cut back by 5 bases and J by 10 bases. CDR1 is GTSNPN and CDR2 is SVGIG in the germline V gene (reference sequence). Written as DNA, the CDR3 is TGTGCCTGGGCCGCCATGACAGGGGGGGACTCACCCCTCCACTTT. Amino acid sequence: CAWAAMTGGDSPLHF.

For the CDR3, the DNA is TGTGCCAGCAGCCCGACAGGGGGCAATGAGCAGTTCTTC. Translation gives CASSPTGGNEQFF. The chain employs TRBV6-2 or TRBV6-3 and TRBJ2-1, with TRBD1 matching 9 bases. Per the germline V gene, CDR1 is MNHEY and CDR2 is SVGEGT. The CDR3 is 13 amino acids. J gave up 6 bases and V 6 bases, and 3 bases lay outside the gene matches.

As concerns this clone: Its ends do not fully match the called genes, so a read error is possible. The rearrangement uses TRBV29-1 and TRBJ1-1, with TRBD1 matching over 8 bases. Per germline, CDR1 SQVTM and CDR2 ANQGSEA. CDR3 length equals 13 residues. The CDR3, as DNA: TGCAGCGCTGAAGGACAGGGAGAAACTGAAGCTTTCTTT. It translates to CSAEGQGETEAFF.

The chain carries TRBV11-3 and TRBJ1-1; the D is unclear. Deletions cut 6 bases from V and 1 base from J, with 9 bases between. The CDR3 is 13 residues long. CDR1 is SGHNT and CDR2 is YENEEA in the germline V gene. The CDR3 DNA is TGTGCCAGCAGTTATCAGAAGAACACTGAAGCTTTCTTT. This codes for CASSYQKNTEAFF.

This clone was picked up a small number of times. The chain joins TRBV30 to TRBJ1-1; 7 bases line up with TRBD1. The V segment lost 1 base and the J segment 7 bases; nucleotides outside the gene matches: 3. The germline V gene encodes CDR1 GTSNPN and CDR2 SVGIG (reference sequence). This CDR3 spans 12 amino acids. CDR3 amino acids: CAWSANRGEAFF. The CDR3 region has the DNA TGTGCCTGGAGTGCAAACAGGGGTGAAGCTTTCTTT.

The J gene is TRBJ1-5, the V gene TRBV19, with TRBD1 matching over 7 bases. CDR1 and CDR2 (germline): LNHDA, SQIVND (reference sequence). The ends lost 6 bases at V and 5 bases at J; junction bases unmatched: 4. This CDR3 is 13 amino acids long. The DNA for the CDR3 is TGTGCCAGTAGCCACAGGGGATATCAGCCCCAGCATTTT. Protein product: CASSHRGYQPQHF. Together with reference TRBV19 and TRBJ1-5, the CDR3 gives the full variable domain: DGGITQSPKYLFRKEGQNVTLSCEQNLNHDAMYWYRQDPGQGLRLIYYSQIVNDFQKGDIAEGYSVSREKKESFPLTVTSAQKNPTAFYLCASSHRGYQPQHFGDGTRLSIL.

The genes are TRBV27 and TRBJ1-4; no reliable D call. Trimming pared 5 bases from V and 0 bases from J, leaving 13 bases between. The CDR3 contains 16 residues. The germline V gene has CDR1 MNHEY and CDR2 SMNVEV (reference sequence). CDR3 region: CASSAHRGPTNEKLFF. In DNA, the CDR3 is TGTGCCAGCAGTGCCCACCGAGGCCCAACTAATGAAAAACTGTTTTTT.

This rearrangement joins TRBV29-1 to TRBJ2-1, with D possibly matching TRBD1 (6 bases). CDR3 length: 15 residues. Per the germline V gene, CDR1 is SQVTM and CDR2 is ANQGSEA. Trimming removed 3 bases from V and 2 bases from J, with 14 bases in between. As DNA, the CDR3 is TGCAGCGTTGAGGCAACAGGGTTGCCCTACAATGAGCAGTTCTTC. Its translation is CSVEATGLPYNEQFF.

The chain's CDR3 is CASIYLAGRTDTQYF. The CDR3, as DNA: TGTGCCAGCATTTACTTAGCGGGGCGCACAGATACGCAGTATTTT. The chain combines TRBV2 with TRBJ2-3; 8 nucleotides agree with TRBD2. CDR3 length: 15 amino acids. Per the germline V gene, CDR1 is SNHLY and CDR2 is FYNNEI. The junction had 7 bases not matched to a gene; V was cut back by 7 bases and J by 1 base.

The J gene is TRBJ1-4, the V gene TRBV4-3; perhaps TRBD1 as D (5 bases). Germline V gives CDR1 LGHNA, CDR2 YSLEER. CDR3 length: 20 amino acids. The ends were cut back, 0 bases at V and 1 base at J, with 21 bases in the middle. The CDR3 bases are TGCGCCAGCAGCCAAGAGTCAGGGAAGGGCCGCCTTGGAACTAATGAAAAACTGTTTTTT. It codes for CASSQESGKGRLGTNEKLFF.

The CDR3 here is CASSPSERDRVYEQYF. DNA for the CDR3: TGTGCCAGCAGCCCTTCTGAACGGGACAGGGTTTACGAGCAGTACTTC. This chain links TRBV5-4 with TRBJ2-7; 9 bases are shared with TRBD1. The CDR3 has 16 residues. The V segment lost 4 bases and the J segment 4 bases; nucleotides outside the gene matches: 12. The germline V gene encodes CDR1 SGHNT and CDR2 YYREEE (reference sequence).

This chain joins TRBV20-1 and TRBJ1-1; maybe TRBD1 (5 bases). CDR1 is DFQATT, CDR2 SNEGSKA, per germline (reference sequence). The ends were cut back, 3 bases at V and 7 bases at J, with 12 bases in the middle. CDR3 length: 12 residues. CDR3: CSASEQENEAFF. In DNA, the CDR3 is TGCAGTGCTAGTGAACAGGAGAATGAAGCTTTCTTT.

This clone was observed once. The chain is built from TRBV3-1 (or the pseudogene TRBV3-2) and TRBJ2-3; D may be TRBD1 (7 bases). CDR3 length: 16 residues. The germline V gene encodes CDR1 LGHDT and CDR2 YNNKEL (reference sequence). Trimming shortened V by 4 bases and J by 0 bases, and 14 bases separated the two germline ends. Here the CDR3 DNA reads TGTGCCAGCAGCCCCCAGGGGGGCTCCAGCACAGATACGCAGTATTTT. Encoded protein: CASSPQGGSSTDTQYF.

This clone occurred once. This chain joins TRBV29-1 and TRBJ2-3; a weak D match, TRBD1 (6 bases). The CDR3 is 15 residues long. CDR1 SQVTM and CDR2 ANQGSEA come from the germline V gene. The ends were cut back, 3 bases at V and 6 bases at J, with 19 bases in the middle. CDR3 sequence (DNA): TGCAGCGTTGAGGGGGCCAGGGGTGTTTTGGATACGCAGTATTTT. It yields the protein CSVEGARGVLDTQYF.

This clone was detected only once. This chain links TRBV28 with TRBJ2-7, with 7 bases identical to TRBD1. Germline V gene sequence: CDR1 MDHEN, CDR2 SYDVKM. The CDR3 has 15 amino acids. Trimming cost V 3 bases and J 2 bases; bases outside gene matches: 7. This CDR3 is CASSFPFGTAYEQYF. CDR3 coding DNA: TGTGCCAGCAGTTTCCCTTTTGGGACAGCCTACGAGCAGTACTTC.

The chain couples TRBV12-3 or TRBV12-4 to TRBJ2-7; TRBD1 aligns across 9 bases. With 6 bases clipped from V and 9 bases from J, the junction kept 9 bases outside the gene matches. This CDR3 spans 13 amino acids. The CDR3 bases are TGTGCCAGCAGCGCCGGGACAGGGATCGGGCAGTACTTC. Amino acids: CASSAGTGIGQYF.

The rearrangement uses TRBV7-9 and TRBJ1-6; unclear D gene. CDR1 SEHNR and CDR2 FQNEAQ come from the germline V gene (reference sequence). This CDR3 region has 14 residues. Trimming took 3 bases from V and 6 from J, leaving 9 bases between them. The CDR3 sequence is CASSFRAGNSPLHF. DNA for the CDR3: TGTGCCAGCAGCTTCCGAGCCGGTAATTCACCCCTCCACTTT.

V gene TRBV5-1 combines with J gene TRBJ2-7; D perhaps matches TRBD1 (6 bases). Germline V gives CDR1 SGHRS, CDR2 YFSETQ. V dropped 2 bases and J dropped 1 base, with 13 bases sitting between them. The CDR3 is 15 amino acids. DNA of the CDR3: TGCGCCAGCAGCTTTGAGGACAGCGCTTCCTACGAGCAGTACTTC. Its protein is CASSFEDSASYEQYF.

The chain employs TRBV6-5 and TRBJ2-7; 8 bases are shared with TRBD1. This CDR3 comprises 16 residues. Trimming cost V 2 bases and J 6 bases; bases outside gene matches: 12. The V gene's germline CDR1 is MNHEY and CDR2 SVGAGI. The CDR3 sequence: CASSYTGTGGPTEQYF. In DNA, the CDR3 is TGTGCCAGCAGTTACACCGGGACAGGCGGTCCTACCGAGCAGTACTTC.

The chain recombines TRBV3-1 (or the pseudogene TRBV3-2) with TRBJ2-3; 9 bases line up with TRBD2. With 1 base clipped from V and 5 bases from J, the junction kept 10 bases outside the gene matches. Germline loops: CDR1 LGHDT, CDR2 YNNKEL (reference sequence). This CDR3 has 17 amino acids. The DNA of the CDR3 is TGTGCCAGCAGCCAAGTTAGACTAGCGGTGCTGAGAGATACGCAGTATTTT. Translation gives CASSQVRLAVLRDTQYF.

This clone was seen a few times. This sequence joins TRBV12-3 or TRBV12-4 and TRBJ1-5, with D tentatively TRBD1 (6 bases). The CDR3 consists of 13 residues. The ends were cut back, 7 bases at V and 3 bases at J, with 10 bases in the middle. CDR3 in amino acids: CASNGGYNQPQHF. For the CDR3, the DNA is TGTGCCAGCAATGGGGGCTACAATCAGCCCCAGCATTTT.